The 7 T cell receptor beta chains below all came from one sample that was sequenced in a study of long-term antiretroviral therapy in people with HIV. A v3.0 immunoSEQ assay was performed at survey level. Sequencing used immunoSEQ multiplex PCR; TCRdb keeps in-frame clones, though not all of them. The sample shows some 17,000 clones, about 86% of them seen only once. Source: unsorted PBMCs, taken 0.3 years before starting antiretroviral therapy. These receptors were obtained from a man aged 50 to 60 with HIV.

This chain connects TRBV4-1 to TRBJ1-1; D uncertain. Trimming cost V 0 bases and J 5 bases, with 13 bases left between them. The CDR3 consists of 15 residues. The V gene's germline CDR1 is MGHRA and CDR2 YSYEKL. In DNA form, the CDR3 reads TGCGCCAGCAGCCAAGATCAGACCTTAAGGACTGAAGCTTTCTTT. Translated, it gives CASSQDQTLRTEAFF.

The chain couples TRBV7-9 to TRBJ1-2; no clear D gene. In germline, CDR1 is SEHNR, CDR2 FQNEAQ (reference sequence). Trimming stripped 11 bases from V and 1 base from J, with 11 bases between. The CDR3 has 12 residues. The CDR3 loop is CALLGDNYGYTF. The CDR3, as DNA: TGTGCCCTACTCGGCGATAACTATGGCTACACCTTC.

V usage is TRBV7-9 and J usage is TRBJ1-1; no reliable D call. Germline V lookup: CDR1 SEHNR, CDR2 FQNEAQ (reference sequence). Trimming took 6 bases from V and 0 from J, leaving 8 bases between them. The CDR3 loop spans 13 amino acids. This CDR3 is CASSGGMNTEAFF. The CDR3 bases are TGTGCCAGCAGTGGTGGCATGAACACTGAAGCTTTCTTT.

V is TRBV7-2 and J is TRBJ1-2; 8 bases align to TRBD1. With V trimmed by 2 bases and J by 1 base, 3 bases remained unmatched. From germline, CDR1 is SGHTA and CDR2 FQGNSA. The CDR3 runs to 15 residues. The CDR3 sequence: CASSLRTGSNYGYTF. The CDR3 bases are TGTGCCAGCAGCTTAAGGACAGGGAGTAACTATGGCTACACCTTC. The whole variable domain, remainder taken from reference TRBV7-2 and TRBJ1-2, is GAGVSQSPSNKVTEKGKDVELRCDPISGHTALYWYRQSLGQGLEFLIYFQGNSAPDKSGLPSDRFSAERTGGSVSTLTIQRTQQEDSAVYLCASSLRTGSNYGYTFGSGTRLTVV.

The chain joins TRBV11-2 to TRBJ1-1, with D maybe TRBD1 (5 bases). The CDR3 length is 13 residues. CDR1 SGHAT and CDR2 FQNNGV come from the germline V gene. V lost 5 bases, J lost 10 bases, and 17 bases lay in between. CDR3 region: CASSRDQGITAFF. CDR3 DNA: TGTGCCAGCAGCCGAGACCAGGGTATTACAGCTTTCTTT.

Concerning this clone itself: This CDR3 is also generated by other DNA sequences in the sample. The gene calls are TRBV5-4 and TRBJ2-5, with 10 bases matching TRBD1. The germline V gene encodes CDR1 SGHNT and CDR2 YYREEE (reference sequence). J gave up 1 base and V 0 bases, and 3 bases lay outside the gene matches. The length of the CDR3 is 16 residues. The chain's CDR3 is CASSLARTGGQETQYF. The CDR3 DNA follows: TGTGCCAGCAGCTTGGCAAGGACAGGGGGCCAAGAGACCCAGTACTTC.

The V call is TRBV19, the J call TRBJ1-1; no firm D call. The CDR3 loop spans 11 amino acids. Germline V gives CDR1 LNHDA, CDR2 SQIVND (reference sequence). V was clipped by 5 bases and J by 8 bases, with 9 bases between them. DNA for the CDR3: TGTGCCAGTAGTCTACAGAGAGAAGCTTTCTTT. Its protein product is CASSLQREAFF.